The sequence of this T cell receptor (beta chain) was determined in a study of blood T cell repertoires in COVID-19. There are 14 residues in the CDR3. Trimming stripped 2 bases from V and 2 bases from J, with 9 bases between. Germline lookup yields CDR1 MNHNS and CDR2 SASEGT. TCRdb's copy holds only in-frame clones and misses some; the assay was immunoSEQ multiplex PCR. This repertoire shows around 180,000 clones, roughly 86% found once; its top ten account for 2% to 3%. The TCR was taken from a man in his forties with active or convalescent COVID-19. The chain combines TRBV6-1 with TRBJ2-5; D is perhaps TRBD1 (5 bases). The material sequenced was peripheral blood. The chain's CDR3 is CASSELDSQETQYF. The CDR3 nucleotides are TGTGCCAGCAGTGAACTCGACAGTCAAGAGACCCAGTACTTC.